These 23 T cell receptor beta chains were sequenced from one sample in a study of blood T cells in healthy people across ages. Combining a sample-barcoded 5' primer with a J-beta primer mix, a second PCR ran for about 7 to 12 cycles. TCRdb re-analysed the 5' RACE reads in MiXCR, keeping a single row per CDR3 protein. In the table there are 1.5 million or so distinct CDR3 sequences, about 40% of which are singletons. Sequences were obtained from blood. All receptors derive from a woman between 18 and 30 years old in good health.

This chain connects TRBV27 to TRBJ2-1, with 9 bases matching TRBD2. The length of the CDR3 is 16 residues. With V trimmed by 4 bases and J by 8 bases, 12 bases remained unmatched. The germline gives CDR1 MNHEY, CDR2 SMNVEV (reference sequence). Written as DNA, the CDR3 is TGTGCCAGCAGTTCCCAAATAGCGGGGGCCTTGGATGAGCAGTTCTTC. Translating gives CASSSQIAGALDEQFF.

This clonotype turned up a few times. The gene calls are TRBV14 and TRBJ1-1, with D unclear. The CDR3 runs to 13 residues. Trimming left V 4 bases short and J 1 base short, with 7 bases between. CDR1 is SGHDN and CDR2 is FVKESK in the germline V gene. Here the CDR3 DNA reads TGTGCCAGCAGCCCTTCGTCGAACACTGAAGCTTTCTTT. Translating gives CASSPSSNTEAFF.

This clonotype was counted once. The genes are TRBV15 and TRBJ2-7, with D maybe TRBD1 (5 bases). CDR1 and CDR2 (germline): LNHNV, YYDKDF (reference sequence). Trimming took 4 bases from V and 3 from J, leaving 10 bases between them. The CDR3 has 13 residues. CDR3 sequence reads: CATSKRQFYEQYF. The DNA for the CDR3 is TGTGCCACCAGCAAGCGACAGTTCTACGAGCAGTACTTC. The full variable domain, its missing parts supplied by reference TRBV15 and TRBJ2-7, is DAMVIQNPRYQVTQFGKPVTLSCSQTLNHNVMYWYQQKSSQAPKLLFHYYDKDFNNEADTPDNFQSRRPNTSFCFLDIRSPGLGDTAMYLCATSKRQFYEQYFGPGTRLTVT.

The chain joins TRBV6-5 to TRBJ1-1; D call uncertain. The CDR3 is made up of 15 amino acids. The V end lost 0 bases, the J end lost 1 base, and 9 bases lay between the germline ends. From germline, CDR1 is MNHEY and CDR2 SVGAGI. The CDR3 region has the DNA TGTGCCAGCAGTTACTCCTCCGGGTCGAACACTGAAGCTTTCTTT. This sequence encodes CASSYSSGSNTEAFF.

At least ten counts were recorded for this clonotype. A junction end diverges from the germline sequence, so it may reflect a read error. This chain uses TRBV5-1 with TRBJ2-7; 10 bases are a match to TRBD2. The CDR3 totals 15 residues. The germline V gene has CDR1 SGHRS and CDR2 YFSETQ. Here the CDR3 reads CASSLISSGSYEQYF. The CDR3 DNA follows: TGTGCCAGCAGCTTAATTTCTAGCGGGAGCTACGAGCAGTACTTC.

The V call is TRBV7-2, the J call TRBJ2-1; 8 bases are shared with TRBD1. The germline CDR1 and CDR2 sequences are SGHTA and FQGNSA. The trim removed 4 bases at V and 4 bases at J, leaving 9 bases unmatched. CDR3 length equals 16 residues. CDR3 residues: CASSYRGRGLYNEQFF. CDR3 nucleotides: TGTGCCAGCAGCTACCGAGGCAGGGGGCTATACAATGAGCAGTTCTTC.

This sequence joins TRBV27 and TRBJ1-1; D is unresolved. Germline V gene lookup returns CDR1 MNHEY and CDR2 SMNVEV (reference sequence). The CDR3 consists of 14 residues. V lost 0 bases to trimming and J lost 2 bases, with 7 bases between them. The CDR3 coding sequence is TGTGCCAGCAGTTTATCCTGGGTCAACACTGAAGCTTTCTTT. The encoded protein is CASSLSWVNTEAFF.

In its sample, this clonotype was seen a few times. The chain employs TRBV12-3 or TRBV12-4 and TRBJ1-2, with 7 bases identical to TRBD1. V lost 5 bases, J lost 4 bases, and 4 bases stayed unmatched. The CDR3 contains 13 residues. The CDR3 nucleotides are TGTGCCAGCAGTGACCGACAGGGCTATGGCTACACCTTC. Translation: CASSDRQGYGYTF.

This chain uses TRBV6-5 with TRBJ2-7; D is unresolved. Germline CDR1 reads MNHEY; CDR2 reads SVGAGI. There are 14 residues in the CDR3. V was clipped by 2 bases and J by 2 bases, with 10 bases between them. The CDR3 DNA sequence: TGTGCCAGCAGTTACGGTCAGTACGCCTACGAGCAGTACTTC. Its protein product is CASSYGQYAYEQYF.

V is TRBV20-1 and J is TRBJ2-7; tentative D call: TRBD2 (5 bases). Trimming cost V 0 bases and J 3 bases, with 12 bases left between them. Germline assignment: CDR1 DFQATT and CDR2 SNEGSKA (reference sequence). The CDR3 runs 14 residues. The CDR3 is CSARESSLDYEQYF. CDR3 DNA sequence: TGCAGTGCTAGAGAGTCTAGCCTGGACTACGAGCAGTACTTC.

This clonotype was seen only a few times. The V call is TRBV29-1, the J call TRBJ2-5; 7 nucleotides align to TRBD1. The ends lost 7 bases at V and 2 bases at J; junction bases unmatched: 10. The germline gives CDR1 SQVTM, CDR2 ANQGSEA. The CDR3 is made up of 14 amino acids. The DNA of the CDR3 is TGCAGCGCCCCGGGGACAGCCTTACAAGAGACCCAGTACTTC. Translation gives CSAPGTALQETQYF.

The gene calls are TRBV5-1 and TRBJ2-1, with D uncertain. CDR3 length: 15 residues. V lost 2 bases and J 4 bases, leaving 13 bases between the germline ends. The germline CDR1 and CDR2 sequences are SGHRS and YFSETQ. The CDR3 reads CASSFDPAGYNEQFF. The DNA of the CDR3 is TGCGCCAGCAGCTTCGACCCAGCTGGATACAATGAGCAGTTCTTC.

In its sample, this clonotype was seen a few times. V usage is TRBV3-1 and J usage is TRBJ2-5; D is perhaps TRBD1 (5 bases). The CDR3 is 13 residues long. V was clipped by 3 bases and J by 5 bases, with 10 bases between them. Germline-derived CDR1 and CDR2 are LGHDT and YNNKEL (reference sequence). CDR3 sequence: CASSQGLHETQYF. The CDR3 coding sequence is TGTGCCAGCAGCCAGGGGCTTCACGAGACCCAGTACTTC.

The V gene is TRBV2, the J gene TRBJ1-4; D perhaps matches TRBD1 (5 bases). CDR1 and CDR2 (germline): SNHLY, FYNNEI. The V and J ends lost 8 bases and 4 bases respectively, with 14 bases between them. The length of the CDR3 is 14 residues. The CDR3 protein is CASGRGFDNEKLFF. CDR3 sequence (DNA): TGTGCCAGCGGTAGGGGATTTGATAATGAAAAACTGTTTTTT.

This chain joins TRBV20-1 and TRBJ2-7; TRBD2 matches at 7 bases. There are 14 residues in the CDR3. V lost 6 bases to trimming and J lost 0 bases; unmatched junction nucleotides: 8. Germline V CDR1 and CDR2: DFQATT, SNEGSKA (reference sequence). The CDR3: CSAKGLAVSYEQYF. CDR3 DNA sequence: TGCAGTGCAAAGGGGCTAGCGGTCTCCTACGAGCAGTACTTC.

V and J are TRBV2 and TRBJ1-3; no definite D call. The V end lost 1 base, the J end lost 0 bases, and 10 bases lay between the germline ends. The CDR3 consists of 16 residues. The V gene's germline CDR1 is SNHLY and CDR2 FYNNEI. For the CDR3, the DNA is TGTGCCAGCAGTGAAGTTCCGCCAGACTCTGGAAACACCATATATTTT. Protein product: CASSEVPPDSGNTIYF.

The CDR3 is CASSGPSGQGAGDTQYF. The CDR3 DNA reads as TGCGCCAGCAGCGGCCCCTCCGGGCAGGGGGCAGGAGATACGCAGTATTTT. V is TRBV5-1 and J is TRBJ2-3; 8 bases fit TRBD1. This CDR3 region has 17 residues. Trimming removed 4 bases from V and 5 bases from J; junction bases left unmatched: 15. Germline V gene lookup returns CDR1 SGHRS and CDR2 YFSETQ.

The J gene is TRBJ1-2, the V gene TRBV14; TRBD1 matches at 7 bases. The CDR3 has 15 amino acids. J lost 2 bases, V lost 1 base, and 4 bases had no gene match. Germline V gene lookup returns CDR1 SGHDN and CDR2 FVKESK. In DNA, the CDR3 is TGTGCCAGCAGCCAAGTGTACAGGGGAAACTATGGCTACACCTTC. It specifies CASSQVYRGNYGYTF. Full variable domain (rest looked up from reference TRBV14 and TRBJ1-2): EAGVTQFPSHSVIEKGQTVTLRCDPISGHDNLYWYRRVMGKEIKFLLHFVKESKQDESGMPNNRFLAERTGGTYSTLKVQPAELEDSGVYFCASSQVYRGNYGYTFGSGTRLTVV.

This chain joins TRBV5-1 and TRBJ2-1; unclear D gene. The germline CDR1 and CDR2 sequences are SGHRS and YFSETQ. V lost 0 bases and J 5 bases, leaving 18 bases between the germline ends. This CDR3 comprises 17 residues. The CDR3 bases are TGCGCCAGCAGCTTGGGGAAAGTCTCGAGCAACAACAATGAGCAGTTCTTC. Amino acids: CASSLGKVSSNNNEQFF.

This clonotype came up a few times. The CDR3 nucleotides are TGTGCCAGCAGTTTCGGACGGCTCAATCAGCCCCAGCATTTT. It codes for CASSFGRLNQPQHF. The rearrangement uses TRBV12-3 or TRBV12-4 and TRBJ1-5; no reliable D call. Between the trimmed V and J ends, which lost 3 bases and 3 bases, there was a span of 9 bases. This CDR3 contains 14 residues.

The table lists this clonotype with a few counts. The rearrangement uses TRBV29-1 and TRBJ1-1; 7 bases line up with TRBD1. From germline, CDR1 is SQVTM and CDR2 ANQGSEA. The CDR3 consists of 11 residues. CDR3 protein: CKGAFDTEAFF. The CDR3 nucleotides are TGCAAGGGGGCTTTTGACACTGAAGCTTTCTTT.

The V call is TRBV9, the J call TRBJ1-1, with D uncertain. This CDR3 comprises 12 residues. With 5 bases removed from V and 1 base from J, the gap between germline ends came to 6 bases. CDR1 SGDLS and CDR2 YYNGEE come from the germline V gene. The CDR3 region has the DNA TGTGCCAGCAGGCGGGAGAACACTGAAGCTTTCTTT. Residues: CASRRENTEAFF.

This clonotype was recorded only once. V gene TRBV2 combines with J gene TRBJ2-7; TRBD2 is a possible D gene (5 bases). Germline lookup yields CDR1 SNHLY and CDR2 FYNNEI. V lost 7 bases to trimming and J lost 7 bases, with 20 bases between them. This CDR3 is built from 14 residues. This CDR3 reads CASKLTSSYNEQYF. The DNA of the CDR3 is TGTGCCAGCAAGCTCACTAGTTCCTACAATGAGCAGTACTTC.